The 30 T cell receptor beta chains below come from one sample, sequenced in a study of T cells in Graves' hyperthyroidism and ophthalmopathy. Template material for amplifying TCR beta CDR3 regions consisted of RNA transcripts. The TCR CDR3 was amplified in a first-round RT-PCR using the HTBI primer set. A single record per CDR3 protein comes from TCRdb applying MiXCR to the multiplex PCR reads. The data contain a few hundred thousand distinct CDR3 sequences, under 60% of them singletons. The sequenced sample was peripheral blood or thyroid tissue (not recorded which). The receptors shown here come from an adult woman with Graves' disease, either hyperthyroidism or ophthalmopathy (not recorded which).

The chain employs TRBV28 and TRBJ2-7; D unclear. Germline values: CDR1 MDHEN, CDR2 SYDVKM. Trimming stripped 2 bases from V and 3 bases from J, with 5 bases between. The CDR3 sequence is 12 residues long. In nucleotides, the CDR3 is TGTGCCAGCAGTTTAAACGTCTACGAGCAGTACTTC. Its translation is CASSLNVYEQYF.

This clonotype was counted ten times or more. This rearrangement joins TRBV12-3 or TRBV12-4 to TRBJ1-1; D is undetermined. The CDR3 is 13 amino acids. The V gene lost 7 bases and the J gene lost 3 bases, with 12 bases spanning the gap. The CDR3 nucleotides read TGTGCCAGCACTGTTCTTGGCGACACTGAAGCTTTCTTT. Amino acid sequence: CASTVLGDTEAFF.

This clonotype was counted many times. The chain carries TRBV15 and TRBJ2-5, with unresolved D. CDR1 is LNHNV, CDR2 YYDKDF, per germline (reference sequence). The CDR3 length is 13 residues. Trimming shortened V by 1 base and J by 5 bases, and 8 bases separated the two germline ends. The CDR3 loop reads CATSRGSEETQYF. CDR3 DNA: TGTGCCACCAGCAGAGGATCTGAGGAGACCCAGTACTTC. Full variable domain (rest looked up from reference TRBV15 and TRBJ2-5): DAMVIQNPRYQVTQFGKPVTLSCSQTLNHNVMYWYQQKSSQAPKLLFHYYDKDFNNEADTPDNFQSRRPNTSFCFLDIRSPGLGDTAMYLCATSRGSEETQYFGPGTRLLVL.

The rearrangement joins TRBV27 to TRBJ1-1, with D unclear. CDR1 MNHEY and CDR2 SMNVEV come from the germline V gene (reference sequence). This CDR3 region has 12 residues. V was trimmed by 3 bases and J by 8 bases, leaving 10 bases between them. CDR3 bases: TGTGCCAGCAGTTTTTTAAGAGGGGAAGCTTTCTTT. This encodes CASSFLRGEAFF.

Points on this clonotype: A much larger clone lies one base from this, so it may be a read error. V usage is TRBV12-3 or TRBV12-4 and J usage is TRBJ1-5, with D unresolved. This CDR3 region has 15 residues. CDR3 sequence (DNA): TGTGCCAGCAGTTTGGAACCAATTCTAAATCAGCTCCAGCATTTT. Translated, it gives CASSLEPILNQLQHF.

V usage is TRBV10-3 and J usage is TRBJ2-7, with D unclear. This CDR3 has 16 amino acids. Per the germline V gene, CDR1 is ENHRY and CDR2 is SYGVKD. Trimming shortened V by 6 bases and J by 7 bases, and 25 bases separated the two germline ends. The CDR3 protein is CAIRDGRGRETGEQYF. In DNA, the CDR3 is TGTGCCATCAGGGACGGACGAGGAAGGGAAACCGGGGAGCAGTACTTC.

The rearrangement links TRBV2 to TRBJ2-5; 7 bases are a match to TRBD2. The CDR3 runs 17 residues. With 4 bases clipped from V and 1 base from J, the junction kept 12 bases outside the gene matches. Looked up from germline, CDR1 is SNHLY and CDR2 is FYNNEI. This CDR3 reads CASSVARGSWSQETQYF. The DNA for the CDR3 is TGTGCCAGCAGTGTGGCTCGCGGGAGCTGGTCCCAAGAGACCCAGTACTTC.

This clonotype appeared many times. This sequence joins TRBV28 and TRBJ2-7; 8 positions agree with TRBD2. There are 14 residues in the CDR3. The ends lost 5 bases at V and 1 base at J; junction bases unmatched: 4. CDR1 is MDHEN and CDR2 is SYDVKM in the germline V gene. CDR3 amino acids: CASSRLALSYEQYF. The CDR3 DNA is TGTGCCAGCAGTCGACTAGCGTTGTCCTACGAGCAGTACTTC.

The sample holds many counts of this clonotype. The chain recombines TRBV20-1 with TRBJ1-5; D is ambiguous. V was clipped by 0 bases and J by 5 bases, with 8 bases between them. The CDR3 consists of 13 residues. Germline lookup yields CDR1 DFQATT and CDR2 SNEGSKA (reference sequence). For the CDR3, the DNA is TGCAGTGCTAGAGATTTGGATGATCAGCCCCAGCATTTT. This sequence encodes CSARDLDDQPQHF.

The chain carries TRBV2 and TRBJ1-4; the D gene is possibly TRBD1 (6 bases). The length of the CDR3 is 14 residues. V was trimmed by 7 bases and J by 8 bases, leaving 17 bases between them. Germline CDR1 reads SNHLY; CDR2 reads FYNNEI. The CDR3 DNA is TGTGCCAGCACCGAGGGGGACATACAGGAAAAACTGTTTTTT. Translating gives CASTEGDIQEKLFF.

This chain uses TRBV29-1 with TRBJ1-2; 7 bases agree with TRBD1. Germline loops: CDR1 SQVTM, CDR2 ANQGSEA. The V and J ends lost 6 bases and 5 bases, in that order; junction bases with no gene match: 9. The CDR3 totals 13 residues. The CDR3 DNA sequence: TGCAGCGTCCTACCTTCAGGGGGGTATGGCTACACCTTC. Translation gives CSVLPSGGYGYTF.

This clonotype was detected many times. This chain links TRBV20-1 with TRBJ2-7, with D possibly TRBD2 on 5 matching bases. The ends were cut back, 3 bases at V and 4 bases at J, with 10 bases in the middle. The CDR3 runs 12 residues. Germline assignment: CDR1 DFQATT and CDR2 SNEGSKA (reference sequence). Here the CDR3 reads CSARGSSYEQYF. CDR3 sequence (DNA): TGCAGTGCTAGGGGGAGTTCTTACGAGCAGTACTTC.

This clonotype was counted a few times. The chain is built from TRBV28 and TRBJ1-1; D is ambiguous. Germline CDR1 is MDHEN and CDR2 is SYDVKM. V dropped 2 bases and J dropped 0 bases, with 7 bases sitting between them. This CDR3 comprises 14 residues. Here the CDR3 reads CASSLTDVNTEAFF. The CDR3 DNA sequence: TGTGCCAGCAGTTTAACGGACGTGAACACTGAAGCTTTCTTT.

CDR3 protein: CASSDRSWGTSPLHF. CDR3 nucleotides: TGCGCCAGCAGTGATCGATCCTGGGGGACTTCACCCCTCCACTTT. The chain joins TRBV10-2 to TRBJ1-6; D perhaps matches TRBD1 (5 bases). Deletions cut 3 bases from V and 9 bases from J, with 15 bases between. Germline loops: CDR1 WSHSY, CDR2 SAAADI. The CDR3 runs 15 residues.

Of note for this clonotype: This may arise from a read error, as a much more abundant clone is one base away. The V and J genes are TRBV30 and TRBJ1-1, with 8 nucleotides matching TRBD1. The CDR3 is 14 amino acids. Germline CDR1 reads GTSNPN; CDR2 reads SVGIG (reference sequence). The chain's CDR3 is CAWGVGTGMAEAFF. CDR3 DNA sequence: TGTGCCTGGGGTGTTGGGACAGGAATGGCTGAAGCTTTCTTT.

This chain connects TRBV7-9 to TRBJ2-3, with D possibly matching TRBD2 (5 bases). CDR1 is SEHNR, CDR2 FQNEAQ, per germline (reference sequence). This CDR3 contains 15 residues. V was clipped by 5 bases and J by 2 bases, with 14 bases between them. DNA for the CDR3: TGTGCCAGCAGCGGACGGGATTTACTCACAGATACGCAGTATTTT. The encoded protein is CASSGRDLLTDTQYF.

The rearrangement uses TRBV29-1 and TRBJ2-7, with 8 bases fitting TRBD1. The CDR3 has 12 residues. Germline V gene lookup returns CDR1 SQVTM and CDR2 ANQGSEA. V lost 7 bases and J lost 5; bases outside the gene matches: 7. In DNA, the CDR3 is TGCAGCGCCGCCGCAGGGGGCAACGAGCAGTACTTC. Amino acids: CSAAAGGNEQYF.

This rearrangement joins TRBV2 to TRBJ2-2; 9 bases match TRBD1. Losses at the gene ends were 4 bases for V and 5 bases for J; bases not matched to a gene: 5. The CDR3 is 15 residues long. CDR1 and CDR2 (germline): SNHLY, FYNNEI. This chain's CDR3 is CASSANRGRTGELFF. CDR3 nucleotides: TGTGCCAGCAGTGCCAACAGGGGGCGGACCGGGGAGCTGTTTTTT.

This chain connects TRBV10-2 to TRBJ2-5; maybe TRBD2 (6 bases). Germline CDR1 reads WSHSY; CDR2 reads SAAADI. V gave up 8 bases and J gave up 2 bases, with 12 bases separating them. The CDR3 spans 13 residues. CDR3 in amino acids: CASLGGRQETQYF. CDR3 coding DNA: TGCGCCAGCCTGGGAGGCCGACAAGAGACCCAGTACTTC.

This clonotype was counted only a few times. V is TRBV29-1 and J is TRBJ1-1; 12 bases line up with TRBD1. The CDR3 length is 12 residues. The junction had 4 bases not matched to a gene; V was cut back by 3 bases and J by 11 bases. In germline, CDR1 is SQVTM, CDR2 ANQGSEA. CDR3: CSVDGTGGEAFF. The CDR3 region has the DNA TGCAGCGTTGATGGGACAGGGGGCGAGGCTTTCTTT.

This sequence joins TRBV14 and TRBJ1-5, with D possibly matching TRBD1 (6 bases). The germline V gene encodes CDR1 SGHDN and CDR2 FVKESK. V lost 4 bases to trimming and J lost 12 bases, with 19 bases between them. The CDR3 has 14 residues. CDR3 sequence: CASSRGGLDRNQHF. The CDR3 DNA reads as TGTGCCAGCAGCCGGGGGGGTCTTGACAGGAACCAGCATTTT.

The gene calls are TRBV12-3 or TRBV12-4 and TRBJ1-2, with 7 bases matching TRBD1. V shed 0 bases and J 3 bases; nucleotides not matched to a gene: 13. CDR3 size: 18 residues. CDR3 protein: CASSLALSEGAWDYGYTF. The CDR3 coding sequence is TGTGCCAGCAGTTTAGCGCTAAGTGAGGGGGCGTGGGACTATGGCTACACCTTC.

This clonotype was recorded many times. The V call is TRBV7-9, the J call TRBJ2-7; the match to TRBD1 covers 8 bases. Looked up from germline, CDR1 is SEHNR and CDR2 is FQNEAQ (reference sequence). CDR3 length: 15 residues. The V gene end was trimmed by 3 bases and the J gene end by 3 bases; junction bases not matched to a gene: 7. CDR3 in DNA: TGTGCCAGCAGCTTGGCCGGGACAGGCTACTACGAGCAGTACTTC. As protein: CASSLAGTGYYEQYF.

Many counts were recorded for this clonotype. This chain uses TRBV4-1 with TRBJ1-6; D is undetermined. V was clipped by 1 base and J by 1 base, with 5 bases between them. The CDR3 has 15 residues. Germline V CDR1 and CDR2: MGHRA, YSYEKL. The CDR3: CASSQGFSYNSPLHF. Written as DNA, the CDR3 is TGCGCCAGCAGCCAAGGCTTTTCCTATAATTCACCCCTCCACTTT.

This clonotype was observed at least ten times. J is TRBJ2-5 and V is TRBV14; D remains unclear. The CDR3 runs to 14 residues. V was pared by 0 bases and J by 2 bases, with 7 bases between. Germline V CDR1 and CDR2: SGHDN, FVKESK. The CDR3 loop is CASSQDLAQETQYF. The CDR3 DNA follows: TGTGCCAGCAGCCAAGATCTGGCACAAGAGACCCAGTACTTC.

This clonotype was recorded many times. The V and J genes are TRBV18 and TRBJ2-7; the match to TRBD2 covers 7 bases. Germline assignment: CDR1 KGHSH and CDR2 LQKENI. The V gene end was trimmed by 4 bases and the J gene end by 2 bases; junction bases not matched to a gene: 2. CDR3 length: 13 residues. The CDR3 DNA follows: TGTGCCAGCTCACAGAGCGGGACCTACGAGCAGTACTTC. It yields the protein CASSQSGTYEQYF.

This clonotype has only a few counts. This chain connects TRBV24-1 to TRBJ1-1; 8 bases map to TRBD1. Germline V CDR1 and CDR2: KGHDR, SFDVKD. This CDR3 has 13 residues. CDR3 loop: CARGGQGDTEAFF. The DNA of the CDR3 is TGTGCTAGAGGAGGACAGGGAGACACTGAAGCTTTCTTT.

Note on this clonotype: It is likely a read error, because the conserved phenylalanine at the end of the CDR3 is missing. Because the CDR3's place on the DNA is in doubt, the DNA is left out and the CDR3 is given as listed by TCRdb. The chain uses TRBV7-8 and TRBJ1-3. Termini included, the CDR3 measures 8 amino acids. Germline CDR1 reads SGHVS; CDR2 reads FQNEAQ. The CDR3 sequence: CASSRVIT.

The chain recombines TRBV27 with TRBJ2-7; D possibly corresponds to TRBD1 (6 bases). In germline, CDR1 is MNHEY, CDR2 SMNVEV (reference sequence). Trimming removed 4 bases from V and 0 bases from J, with 10 bases in between. The CDR3 totals 14 residues. The CDR3 DNA sequence: TGTGCCAGCAGTTGGGACAAAGGCTCCTACGAGCAGTACTTC. Residues: CASSWDKGSYEQYF.

The gene calls are TRBV13 and TRBJ1-2; D call uncertain. CDR3 length: 14 amino acids. Germline V gives CDR1 PRHDT, CDR2 FYEKMQ (reference sequence). Trimming pared 4 bases from V and 2 bases from J, leaving 11 bases between. The DNA of the CDR3 is TGTGCCAGCAGCTGGACTGGATCGAACTATGGCTACACCTTC. Amino acids: CASSWTGSNYGYTF.